The sequence of this T cell receptor (beta chain) was determined in a study of STAT3 mutations in large granular lymphocyte leukemia. Notes on this clone: Its specificity is unknown.

Method: immunoSEQ multiplex PCR; TCRdb's copy keeps in-frame clones and lacks some. The repertoire holds about 39,000 clones, with roughly three quarters as singletons. Study results and limitations: TCR clonotype switching after therapy occurred in about 30% of the 18 patients. In T-cell large granular lymphocyte leukemia, about half of patients showed multiple immunodominant subclonotypes. No sample exists from the first appearance of each clone. Sampling intervals varied between patients and samples.

The germline V gene has CDR1 SNHLY and CDR2 FYNNEI. The CDR3 spans 14 residues. Trimming stripped 7 bases from V and 9 bases from J, with 16 bases between. Sequenced: PBMCs. The gene calls are TRBV2 and TRBJ1-6, with D unclear. The source is a human donor with T large granular lymphocyte leukemia. Some clones in this sample may be carry-over from other donors' samples. CDR3 nucleotides: TGTGCCAGCACCCCTAGGACCGGGAGTTCACCCCTCCACTTT. It is translated as CASTPRTGSSPLHF.